The present T cell receptor beta chain was sequenced within a study of shared clonotypes between healthy human individuals. Study background: The cohort comprised a couple of women and a few men. Their ages spanned 18 to 49 years.

Notes on this clone: The antigen remains undetermined.

Profiling relied on immunoSEQ multiplex PCR, and the TCRdb table lists in-frame clones only, not all of them. The sample yields approximately 1.4 million clones, approximately 98% seen once. Study-wide results and limits: Richness estimates generally favored naive over memory subsets. Only blood underwent sampling, and tissue repertoires likely differ. Relative to their counterparts shared across all four donors, non-shared clonotypes exhibited diminished generation probabilities.

Trimming shortened V by 0 bases and J by 2 bases, and 14 bases separated the two germline ends. Germline V CDR1 and CDR2: MNHEY, SVGAGI. This CDR3 is built from 16 residues. The chain employs TRBV6-5 and TRBJ2-7; D ambiguous. The clonotype originates from a man between 25 and 39 years old in good health. Sequenced sample: naive CD4+ T cells sorted from blood. Documented subset: CD45RA+ positively selected. The chain's CDR3 is CASSYSINAGPYEQYF. The CDR3 nucleotides are TGTGCCAGCAGTTACTCGATAAATGCAGGCCCCTACGAGCAGTACTTC.